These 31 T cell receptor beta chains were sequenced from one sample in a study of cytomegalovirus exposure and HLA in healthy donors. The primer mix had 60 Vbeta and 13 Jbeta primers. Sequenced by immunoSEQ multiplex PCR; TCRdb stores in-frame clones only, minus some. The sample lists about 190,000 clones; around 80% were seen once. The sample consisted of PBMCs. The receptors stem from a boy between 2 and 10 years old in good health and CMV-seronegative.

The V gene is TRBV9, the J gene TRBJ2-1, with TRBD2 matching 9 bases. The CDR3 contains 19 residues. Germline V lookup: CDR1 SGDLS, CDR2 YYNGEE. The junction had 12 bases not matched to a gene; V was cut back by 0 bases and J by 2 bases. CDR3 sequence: CASSVDPSSAGGPYNEQFF. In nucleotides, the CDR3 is TGTGCCAGCAGCGTAGATCCCTCCTCAGCGGGGGGCCCCTACAATGAGCAGTTCTTC.

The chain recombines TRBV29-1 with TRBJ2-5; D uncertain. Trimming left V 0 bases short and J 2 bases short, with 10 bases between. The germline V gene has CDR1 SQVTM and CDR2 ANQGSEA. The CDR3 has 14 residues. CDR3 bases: TGCAGCGTTGAAGATAGTACCAAACAAGAGACCCAGTACTTC. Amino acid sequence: CSVEDSTKQETQYF.

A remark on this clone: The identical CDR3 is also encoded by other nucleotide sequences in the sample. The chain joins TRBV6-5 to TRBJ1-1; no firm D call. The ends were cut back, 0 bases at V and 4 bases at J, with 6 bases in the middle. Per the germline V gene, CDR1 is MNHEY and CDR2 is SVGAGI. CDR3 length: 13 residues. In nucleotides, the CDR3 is TGTGCCAGCAGTTACTCAACCGGCACTGAAGCTTTCTTT. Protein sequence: CASSYSTGTEAFF.

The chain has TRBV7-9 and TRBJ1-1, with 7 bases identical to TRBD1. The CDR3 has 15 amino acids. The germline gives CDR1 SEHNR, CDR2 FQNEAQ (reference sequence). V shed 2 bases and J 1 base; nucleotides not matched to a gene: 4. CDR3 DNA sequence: TGTGCCAGCAGCTTAAGTAACAGGGGGAACACTGAAGCTTTCTTT. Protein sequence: CASSLSNRGNTEAFF.

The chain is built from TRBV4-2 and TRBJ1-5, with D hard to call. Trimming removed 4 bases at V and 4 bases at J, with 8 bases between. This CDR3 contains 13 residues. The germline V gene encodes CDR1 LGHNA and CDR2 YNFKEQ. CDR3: CASSPQINQPQHF. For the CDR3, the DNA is TGTGCCAGCAGCCCCCAGATTAATCAGCCCCAGCATTTT.

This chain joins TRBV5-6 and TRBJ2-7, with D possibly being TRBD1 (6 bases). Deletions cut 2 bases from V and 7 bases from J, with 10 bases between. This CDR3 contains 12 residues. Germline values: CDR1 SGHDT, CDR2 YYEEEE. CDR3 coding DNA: TGTGCCAGCAGCTTAAGAGGGGGAGAGCAGTACGTC. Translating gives CASSLRGGEQYV.

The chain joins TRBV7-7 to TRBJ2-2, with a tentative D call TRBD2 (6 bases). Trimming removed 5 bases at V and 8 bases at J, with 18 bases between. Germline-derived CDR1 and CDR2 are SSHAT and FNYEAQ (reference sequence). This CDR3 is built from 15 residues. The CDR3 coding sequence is TGTGCCAGCAGCCTAGGCGGGACCCCCGTTGGGGAGCTGTTTTTT. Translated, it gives CASSLGGTPVGELFF. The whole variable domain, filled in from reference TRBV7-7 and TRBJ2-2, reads GAGVSQSPRYKVTKRGQDVTLRCDPISSHATLYWYQQALGQGPEFLTYFNYEAQPDKSGLPSDRFSAERPEGSISTLTIQRTEQRDSAMYRCASSLGGTPVGELFFGEGSRLTVL.

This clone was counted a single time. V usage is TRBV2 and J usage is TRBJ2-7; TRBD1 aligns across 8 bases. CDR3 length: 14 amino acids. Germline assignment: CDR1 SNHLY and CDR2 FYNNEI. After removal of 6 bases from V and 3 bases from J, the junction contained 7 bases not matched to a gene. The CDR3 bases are TGTGCCAGCAGAAAGACAGGGGAGAACTACGAGCAGTACTTC. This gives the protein CASRKTGENYEQYF.

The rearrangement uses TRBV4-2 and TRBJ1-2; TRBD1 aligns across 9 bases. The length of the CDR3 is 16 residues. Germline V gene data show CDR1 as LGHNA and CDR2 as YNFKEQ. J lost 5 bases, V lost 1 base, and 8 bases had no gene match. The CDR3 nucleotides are TGTGCCAGCAGCCAAGTCCGGGACAGGGATCTTTATGGCTACACCTTC. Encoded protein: CASSQVRDRDLYGYTF.

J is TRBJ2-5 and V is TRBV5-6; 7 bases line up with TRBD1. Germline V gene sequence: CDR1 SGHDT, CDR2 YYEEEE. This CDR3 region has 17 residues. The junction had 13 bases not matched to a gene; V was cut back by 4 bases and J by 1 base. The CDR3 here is CASSKRPRDSIQETQYF. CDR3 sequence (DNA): TGTGCCAGCAGCAAGAGGCCCCGGGACAGCATCCAAGAGACCCAGTACTTC.

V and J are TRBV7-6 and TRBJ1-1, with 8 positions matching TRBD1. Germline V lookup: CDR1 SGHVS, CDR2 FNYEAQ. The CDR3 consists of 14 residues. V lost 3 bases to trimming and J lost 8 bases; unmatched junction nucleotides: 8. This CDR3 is CASSLPGQDGEAFF. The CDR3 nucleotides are TGTGCCAGCAGCTTGCCGGGACAGGATGGGGAAGCTTTCTTT. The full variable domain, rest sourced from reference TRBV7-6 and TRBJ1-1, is GAGVSQSPRYKVTKRGQDVALRCDPISGHVSLYWYRQALGQGPEFLTYFNYEAQQDKSGLPNDRFSAERPEGSISTLTIQRTEQRDSAMYRCASSLPGQDGEAFFGQGTRLTVV.

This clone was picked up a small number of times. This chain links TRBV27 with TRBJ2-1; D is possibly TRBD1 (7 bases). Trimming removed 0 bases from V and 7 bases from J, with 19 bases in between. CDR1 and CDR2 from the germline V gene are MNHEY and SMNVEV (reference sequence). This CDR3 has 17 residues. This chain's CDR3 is CASSLSPGGQAKNEQFF. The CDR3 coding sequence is TGTGCCAGCAGTTTATCCCCAGGGGGGCAAGCTAAAAATGAGCAGTTCTTC.

The CDR3 spells CASSGGRGPETQYF. CDR3 DNA sequence: TGTGCCAGCAGCGGTGGCAGGGGGCCAGAGACCCAGTACTTC. The chain has TRBV5-5 and TRBJ2-5; TRBD1 agrees at 8 bases. J gave up 4 bases and V 4 bases, and 6 bases lay outside the gene matches. The CDR3 totals 14 residues. The germline gives CDR1 SGHKS, CDR2 YYEKEE (reference sequence).

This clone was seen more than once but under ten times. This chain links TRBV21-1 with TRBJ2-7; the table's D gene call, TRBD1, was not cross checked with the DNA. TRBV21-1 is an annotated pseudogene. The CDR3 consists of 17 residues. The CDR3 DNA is TGTGCCAGCAGCAACGAAGCAGACAGGGGGGCTCTCTACGAGCAGTACGTC. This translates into CASSNEADRGALYEQYV.

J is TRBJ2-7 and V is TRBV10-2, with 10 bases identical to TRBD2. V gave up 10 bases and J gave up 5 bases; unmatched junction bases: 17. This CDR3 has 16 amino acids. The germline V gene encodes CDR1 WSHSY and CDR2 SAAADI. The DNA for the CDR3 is TGCGCCATCCAGAGTGGGAGGCCTAGCGGGAGCAACGAGCAGTACTTC. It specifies CAIQSGRPSGSNEQYF.

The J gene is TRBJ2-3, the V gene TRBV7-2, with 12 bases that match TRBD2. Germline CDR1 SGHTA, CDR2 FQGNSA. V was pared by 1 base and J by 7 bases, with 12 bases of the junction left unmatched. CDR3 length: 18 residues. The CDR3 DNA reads TGTGCCAGCAGCTTAGGGACTAGCGGGATTCTCTCTACCAATACGCAGTATTTT. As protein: CASSLGTSGILSTNTQYF.

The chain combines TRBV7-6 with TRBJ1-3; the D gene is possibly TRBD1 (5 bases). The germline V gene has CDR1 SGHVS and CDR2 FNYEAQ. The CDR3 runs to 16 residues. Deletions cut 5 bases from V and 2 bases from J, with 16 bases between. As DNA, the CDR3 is TGTGCCAGCAGCCCTGACCCGGGGGAAGCTGGAAACACCATATATTTT. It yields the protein CASSPDPGEAGNTIYF.

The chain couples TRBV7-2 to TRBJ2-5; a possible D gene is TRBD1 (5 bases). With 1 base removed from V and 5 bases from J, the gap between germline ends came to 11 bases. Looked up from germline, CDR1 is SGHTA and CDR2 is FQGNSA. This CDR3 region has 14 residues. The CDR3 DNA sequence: TGTGCCAGCAGCTTAGAAGGGGTCCGCGAGACCCAGTACTTC. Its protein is CASSLEGVRETQYF.

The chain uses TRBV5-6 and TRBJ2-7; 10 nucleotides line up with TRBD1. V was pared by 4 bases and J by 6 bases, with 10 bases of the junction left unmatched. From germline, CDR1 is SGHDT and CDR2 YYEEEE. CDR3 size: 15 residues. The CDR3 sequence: CASSPPGTGVGEQYV. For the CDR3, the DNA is TGTGCCAGCAGCCCGCCCGGGACAGGGGTGGGCGAGCAGTACGTC.

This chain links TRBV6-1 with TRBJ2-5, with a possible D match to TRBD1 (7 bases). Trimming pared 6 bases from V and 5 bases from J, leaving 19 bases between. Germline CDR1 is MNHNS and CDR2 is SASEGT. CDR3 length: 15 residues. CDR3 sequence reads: CASRLRQGGWETQYF. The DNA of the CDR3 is TGTGCCAGCAGACTAAGACAGGGAGGATGGGAGACCCAGTACTTC.

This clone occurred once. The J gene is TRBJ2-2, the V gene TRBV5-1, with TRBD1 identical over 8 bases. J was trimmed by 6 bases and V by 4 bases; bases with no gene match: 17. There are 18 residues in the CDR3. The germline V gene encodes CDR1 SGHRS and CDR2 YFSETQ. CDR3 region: CASSPNPPTGGLAGELFF. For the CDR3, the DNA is TGCGCCAGCAGCCCGAACCCCCCCACAGGGGGTCTGGCCGGGGAGCTGTTTTTT.

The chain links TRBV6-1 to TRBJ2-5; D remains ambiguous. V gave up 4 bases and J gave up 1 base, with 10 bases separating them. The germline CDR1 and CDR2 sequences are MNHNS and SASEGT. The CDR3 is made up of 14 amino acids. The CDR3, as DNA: TGTGCCAGCAGTGCGATAGCCGCCCAAGAGACCCAGTACTTC. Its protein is CASSAIAAQETQYF.

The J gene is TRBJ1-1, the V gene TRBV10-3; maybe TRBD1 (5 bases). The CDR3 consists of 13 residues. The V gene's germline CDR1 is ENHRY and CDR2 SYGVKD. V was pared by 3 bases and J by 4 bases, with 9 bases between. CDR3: CAISDRVGTEAFF. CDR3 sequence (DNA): TGTGCCATCAGTGACAGGGTCGGCACTGAAGCTTTCTTT.

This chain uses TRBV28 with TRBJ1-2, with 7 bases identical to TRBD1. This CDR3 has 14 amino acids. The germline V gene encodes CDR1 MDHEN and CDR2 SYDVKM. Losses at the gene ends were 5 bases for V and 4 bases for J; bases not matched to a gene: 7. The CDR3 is CASSPPTGIYGYTF. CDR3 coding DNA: TGTGCCAGCAGTCCACCGACAGGGATCTATGGCTACACCTTC.

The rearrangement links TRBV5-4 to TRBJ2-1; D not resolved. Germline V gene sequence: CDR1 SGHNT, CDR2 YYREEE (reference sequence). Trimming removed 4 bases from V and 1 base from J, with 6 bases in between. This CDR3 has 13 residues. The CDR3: CASSQSSYNEQFF. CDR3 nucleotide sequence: TGTGCCAGCAGCCAATCATCCTACAATGAGCAGTTCTTC.

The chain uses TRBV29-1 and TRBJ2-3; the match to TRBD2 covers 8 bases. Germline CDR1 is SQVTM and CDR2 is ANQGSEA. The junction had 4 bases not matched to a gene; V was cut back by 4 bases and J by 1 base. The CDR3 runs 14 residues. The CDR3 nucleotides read TGCAGCGTTGTCGGGGGGGCCGGCACAGATACGCAGTATTTT. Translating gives CSVVGGAGTDTQYF.

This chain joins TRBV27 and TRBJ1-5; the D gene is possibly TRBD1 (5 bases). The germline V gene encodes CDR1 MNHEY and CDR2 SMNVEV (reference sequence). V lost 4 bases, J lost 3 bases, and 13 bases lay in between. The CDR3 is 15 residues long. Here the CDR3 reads CASSSSRADNQPQHF. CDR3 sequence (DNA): TGTGCCAGCAGTTCCAGCAGGGCCGACAATCAGCCCCAGCATTTT.

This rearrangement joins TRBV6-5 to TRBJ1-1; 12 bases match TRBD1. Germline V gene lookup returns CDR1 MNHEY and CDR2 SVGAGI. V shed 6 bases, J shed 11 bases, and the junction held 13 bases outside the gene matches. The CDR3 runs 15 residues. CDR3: CASSLSGTGGLAAFF. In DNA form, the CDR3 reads TGTGCCAGCAGCTTATCCGGGACAGGGGGCTTGGCGGCTTTCTTT.

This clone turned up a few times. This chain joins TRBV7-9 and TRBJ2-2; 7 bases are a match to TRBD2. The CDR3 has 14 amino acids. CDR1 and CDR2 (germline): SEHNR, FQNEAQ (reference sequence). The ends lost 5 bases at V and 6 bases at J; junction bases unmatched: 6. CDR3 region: CASSPRLAPGELFF. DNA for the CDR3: TGTGCCAGCAGCCCAAGACTAGCCCCCGGGGAGCTGTTTTTT.

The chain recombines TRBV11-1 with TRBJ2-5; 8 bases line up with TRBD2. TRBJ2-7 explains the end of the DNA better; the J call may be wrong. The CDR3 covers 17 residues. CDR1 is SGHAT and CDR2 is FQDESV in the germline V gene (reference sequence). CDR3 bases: TGTGCCAGCAGCCTAAGCGGGAGAGGCATTAGGACCTACGAGCAGTACTTC. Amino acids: CASSLSGRGIRTYEQYF.

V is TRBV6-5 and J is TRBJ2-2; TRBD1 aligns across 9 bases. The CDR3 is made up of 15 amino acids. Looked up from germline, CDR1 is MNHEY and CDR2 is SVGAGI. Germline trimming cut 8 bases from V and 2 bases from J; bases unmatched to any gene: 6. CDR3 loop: CASDRGGLNTGELFF. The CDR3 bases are TGTGCCAGCGACAGGGGGGGGCTAAACACCGGGGAGCTGTTTTTT.